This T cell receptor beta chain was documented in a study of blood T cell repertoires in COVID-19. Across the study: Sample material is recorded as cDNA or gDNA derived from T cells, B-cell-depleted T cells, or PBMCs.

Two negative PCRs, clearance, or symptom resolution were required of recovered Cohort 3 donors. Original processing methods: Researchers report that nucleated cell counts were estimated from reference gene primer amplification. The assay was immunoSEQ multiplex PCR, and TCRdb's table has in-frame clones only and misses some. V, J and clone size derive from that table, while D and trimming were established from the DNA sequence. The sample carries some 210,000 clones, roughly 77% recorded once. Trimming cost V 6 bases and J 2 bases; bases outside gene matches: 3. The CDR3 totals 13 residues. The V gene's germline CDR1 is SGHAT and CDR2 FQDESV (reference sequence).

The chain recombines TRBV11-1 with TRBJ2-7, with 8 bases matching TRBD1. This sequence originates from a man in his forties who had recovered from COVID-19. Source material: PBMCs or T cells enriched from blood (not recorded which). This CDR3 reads CASRGQGPYEQYF. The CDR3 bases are TGTGCCAGCAGAGGACAGGGCCCCTACGAGCAGTACTTC. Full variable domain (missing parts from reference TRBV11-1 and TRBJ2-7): EAEVAQSPRYKITEKSQAVAFWCDPISGHATLYWYRQILGQGPELLVQFQDESVVDDSQLPKDRFSAERLKGVDSTLKIQPAELGDSAMYLCASRGQGPYEQYFGPGTRLTVT.